Listed here is a single T cell receptor beta chain. This record comes from a study of control samples from healthy donors and cancer patients. This CDR3 has 17 residues. The J segment lost 4 bases and the V segment lost 3 bases, leaving 6 bases of the junction unmatched. CDR1 is PRHDT and CDR2 is FYEKMQ in the germline V gene (reference sequence). Sequenced by immunoSEQ multiplex PCR; TCRdb stores in-frame clones only, minus some. The sample carries some 77,000 clones, roughly nine tenths recorded once. The chain combines TRBV13 with TRBJ2-7; TRBD2 matches at 16 bases. The sequenced sample was blood. The TCR sequence derives from a woman aged 60-75 years in good health. CDR3 sequence: CASSLGTSGGGRYEQYF. CDR3 coding DNA: TGTGCCAGCAGCTTGGGGACTAGCGGGGGGGGTCGGTACGAGCAGTACTTC.